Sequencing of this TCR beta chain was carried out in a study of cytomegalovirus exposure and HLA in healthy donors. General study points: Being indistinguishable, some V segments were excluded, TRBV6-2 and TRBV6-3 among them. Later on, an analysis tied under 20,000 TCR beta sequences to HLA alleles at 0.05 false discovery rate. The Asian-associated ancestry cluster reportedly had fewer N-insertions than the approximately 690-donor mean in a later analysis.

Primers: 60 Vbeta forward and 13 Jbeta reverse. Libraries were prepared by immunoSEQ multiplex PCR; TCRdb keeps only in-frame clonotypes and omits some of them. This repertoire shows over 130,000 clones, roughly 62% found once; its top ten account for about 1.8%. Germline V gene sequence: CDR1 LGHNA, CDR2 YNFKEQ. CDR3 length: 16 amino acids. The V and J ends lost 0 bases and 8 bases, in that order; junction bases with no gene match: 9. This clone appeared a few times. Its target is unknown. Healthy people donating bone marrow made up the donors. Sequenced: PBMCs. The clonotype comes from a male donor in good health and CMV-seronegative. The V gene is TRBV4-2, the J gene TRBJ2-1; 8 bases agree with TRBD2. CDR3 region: CASSQEGRGGPHEQFF. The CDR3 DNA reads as TGTGCCAGCAGCCAAGAAGGACGGGGGGGCCCCCATGAGCAGTTCTTC.